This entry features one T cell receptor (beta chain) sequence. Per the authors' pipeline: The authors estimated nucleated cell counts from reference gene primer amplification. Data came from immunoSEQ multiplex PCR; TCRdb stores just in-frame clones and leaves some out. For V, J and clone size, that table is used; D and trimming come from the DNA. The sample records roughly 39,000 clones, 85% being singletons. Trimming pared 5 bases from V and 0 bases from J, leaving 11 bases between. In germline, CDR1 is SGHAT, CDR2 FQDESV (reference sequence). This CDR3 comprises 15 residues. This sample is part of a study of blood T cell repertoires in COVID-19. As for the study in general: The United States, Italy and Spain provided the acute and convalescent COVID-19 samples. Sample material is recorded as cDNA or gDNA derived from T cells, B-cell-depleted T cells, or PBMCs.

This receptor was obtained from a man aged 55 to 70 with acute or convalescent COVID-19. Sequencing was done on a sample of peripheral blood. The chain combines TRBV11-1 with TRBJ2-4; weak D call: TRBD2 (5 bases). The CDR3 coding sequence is TGTGCCAGCAGCCCGAGGGAACTAGCCAAAAACATTCAGTACTTC. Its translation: CASSPRELAKNIQYF. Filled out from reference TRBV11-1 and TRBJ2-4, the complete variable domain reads EAEVAQSPRYKITEKSQAVAFWCDPISGHATLYWYRQILGQGPELLVQFQDESVVDDSQLPKDRFSAERLKGVDSTLKIQPAELGDSAMYLCASSPRELAKNIQYFGAGTRLSVL.